The following is a TCR beta chain sequence with its context. Its target is not known. This entry belongs to a study of OX40 agonist ivuxolimab in advanced cancers. On the study more broadly: Patients enrolled in dose escalation were diagnosed with hepatocellular carcinoma, melanoma, renal cell or head and neck cancer. General study results and limits: Relative to CD4+, CD8+ T cells held more expanded clones on average.

CDR3 length: 14 amino acids. V shed 5 bases and J shed 4 bases, with 14 bases lying between them. Germline assignment: CDR1 MNHEY and CDR2 SVGAGI. TCRdb keeps only in-frame clones here, not all; method: immunoSEQ multiplex PCR. The sample yields some 40,000 clones, about 88% seen once. The source of this sequence is an adult with an advanced solid tumor such as melanoma, head and neck, liver or kidney cancer. The source was CD4+ or CD8+ T cells sorted from blood, collected in a trial of the OX40 agonist ivuxolimab. The chain uses TRBV6-5 and TRBJ1-1; TRBD1 might be the D (6 bases). CDR3 bases: TGTGCCAGCAGTCCGGGTAGGGGGAGCACTGAAGCTTTCTTT. This translates into CASSPGRGSTEAFF.